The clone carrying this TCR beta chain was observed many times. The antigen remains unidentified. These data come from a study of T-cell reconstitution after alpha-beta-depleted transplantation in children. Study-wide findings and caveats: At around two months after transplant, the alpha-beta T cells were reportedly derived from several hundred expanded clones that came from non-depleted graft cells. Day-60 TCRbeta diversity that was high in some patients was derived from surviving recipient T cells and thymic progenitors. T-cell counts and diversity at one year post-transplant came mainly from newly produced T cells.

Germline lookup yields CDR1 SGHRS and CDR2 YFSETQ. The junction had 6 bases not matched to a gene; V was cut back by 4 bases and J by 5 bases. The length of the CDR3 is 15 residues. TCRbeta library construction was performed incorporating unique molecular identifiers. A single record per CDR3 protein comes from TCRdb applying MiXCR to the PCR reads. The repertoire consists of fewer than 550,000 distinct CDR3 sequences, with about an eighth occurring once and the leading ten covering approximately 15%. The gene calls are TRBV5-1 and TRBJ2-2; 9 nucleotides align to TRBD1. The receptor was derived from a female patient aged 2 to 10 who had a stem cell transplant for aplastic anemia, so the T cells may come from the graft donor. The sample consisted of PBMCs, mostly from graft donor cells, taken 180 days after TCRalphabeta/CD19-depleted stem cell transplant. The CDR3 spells CASSTTGGRTGELFF. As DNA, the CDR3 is TGCGCCAGCAGCACAACAGGGGGCAGAACCGGGGAGCTGTTTTTT.